The 3 T cell receptor beta chains presented below share a single source sample, sequenced in a study of shared clonotypes between healthy human individuals. This table comes from immunoSEQ multiplex PCR, and its TCRdb copy is limited to in-frame clones, with some not included. The table lists roughly 1 million clones, more than 65% of them singletons, with over 1.3% in the top ten. Sequences were obtained from memory CD4+ T cells sorted from blood. Described subset: CD45RA-negative fraction. The receptors come from a young man in good health.

This sequence joins TRBV5-1 and TRBJ1-5; TRBD1 agrees at 7 bases. V lost 5 bases to trimming and J lost 3 bases; unmatched junction nucleotides: 8. CDR1 SGHRS and CDR2 YFSETQ come from the germline V gene. The CDR3 is 15 amino acids. CDR3 coding DNA: TGCGCCAGCAGTGAGACAGGGTCGGACAATCAGCCCCAGCATTTT. This codes for CASSETGSDNQPQHF.

This clone appeared once. The rearrangement joins TRBV10-1 to TRBJ2-5, with unresolved D. Germline V gene lookup returns CDR1 WNHNN and CDR2 SYGVQD (reference sequence). Trimming shortened V by 0 bases and J by 11 bases, and 13 bases separated the two germline ends. This CDR3 contains 13 residues. The CDR3 DNA reads TGCGCCAGCAGTGAGTCGATGGTCGTTGAGCAGTACTTC. It codes for CASSESMVVEQYF.

The chain joins TRBV10-1 to TRBJ2-7; 7 bases match TRBD1. The ends lost 0 bases at V and 6 bases at J; junction bases unmatched: 11. The CDR3 runs to 16 residues. Germline assignment: CDR1 WNHNN and CDR2 SYGVQD (reference sequence). CDR3 residues: CASSESRTGISGEQYF. The CDR3, as DNA: TGCGCCAGCAGTGAGTCGAGGACAGGAATTTCGGGCGAGCAGTACTTC.